The rows below give T cell receptor beta chains drawn from one sample of a study of cytomegalovirus exposure and HLA in healthy donors. Sequencing used immunoSEQ multiplex PCR; TCRdb keeps in-frame clones, though not all of them. Here the sample spans about 160,000 clones, about 76% being singletons. Sample: PBMCs. These receptors were taken from a human donor in good health. Both conserved end residues are part of each CDR3. Fields, in order: D gene, V gene, clone size, J gene, CDR3 DNA, CDR3 protein. A D gene is named only where the DNA matches it firmly. Clone size appears in some rows only: once, few, many, or a class for an expanded clone.

D: TRBD1; V: TRBV6-1; size: -; J: TRBJ1-5; DNA: TGTGCCAGCAGTGAATACTGGGGACAGGGGAACAATCAGCCCCAGCATTTT; CDR3: CASSEYWGQGNNQPQHF
D: -; V: TRBV5-6; size: -; J: TRBJ1-2; DNA: TGTGCCAGCAGCTTGTACAGGAAGAGCGGCTACACCTTC; CDR3: CASSLYRKSGYTF
D: -; V: TRBV2; size: -; J: TRBJ2-3; DNA: TGTGCCAGCAAAAGTCAGGGTATAGCAGATACGCAGTATTTT; CDR3: CASKSQGIADTQYF
D: TRBD1; V: TRBV5-6; size: -; J: TRBJ1-1; DNA: TGTGCCAGCAGCACGGGACAGCCGAACACTGAAGCTTTCTTT; CDR3: CASSTGQPNTEAFF
D: -; V: TRBV2; size: -; J: TRBJ2-7; DNA: TGTGCCAGCAGTCCGAGCTCCTACGAGCAGTACTTC; CDR3: CASSPSSYEQYF
D: TRBD1; V: TRBV9; size: -; J: TRBJ2-7; DNA: TGTGCCAGCAGCCCAGGGGGCGGAAGGTTTGGGCAGTACTTC; CDR3: CASSPGGGRFGQYF
D: -; V: TRBV5-6; size: -; J: TRBJ1-6; DNA: TGTGCCAGCAGCTTTTCTCAGGTGCAGTCACCCCTCCACTTT; CDR3: CASSFSQVQSPLHF
D: -; V: TRBV11-2; size: once; J: TRBJ2-7; DNA: TGTGCCAGCAGCGGGCTAGCGCGTTCCTACGAGCAGTACTTC; CDR3: CASSGLARSYEQYF
D: -; V: TRBV5-6; size: -; J: TRBJ1-4; DNA: TGTGCCAGCAGCACCGGGGGGGAGGTTAGCGAAAAACTGTTTTTT; CDR3: CASSTGGEVSEKLFF
D: TRBD1; V: TRBV11-1; size: -; J: TRBJ2-7; DNA: TGTGCCAGCAGCTCTAGGGACAGGGCTTACTACGAGCAGTACTTC; CDR3: CASSSRDRAYYEQYF
D: -; V: TRBV6-6; size: -; J: TRBJ2-2; DNA: TGTGCCAGCAGTTACTCCGGAGCAGGGATCACCGGGGAGCTGTTTTTT; CDR3: CASSYSGAGITGELFF
D: -; V: TRBV30; size: -; J: TRBJ1-6; DNA: TGTGCCTGGAGTGCGGGGGGTCGTAATTCACCCCTCCACTTT; CDR3: CAWSAGGRNSPLHF
D: -; V: TRBV5-4; size: few; J: TRBJ2-1; DNA: TGTGCCAGCAGTCCCAAGCGATGGCGGTATGAGCAGTTCTTC; CDR3: CASSPKRWRYEQFF
D: -; V: TRBV6-6; size: -; J: TRBJ1-2; DNA: TGTGCCAGCAGTCAACTTATACAGCGGGGCTATGGCTACACCTTC; CDR3: CASSQLIQRGYGYTF
D: TRBD1; V: TRBV7-8; size: -; J: TRBJ1-5; DNA: TGTGCCAGCAGCCCCCGGGACAGGAGCAATCAGCCCCAGCATTTT; CDR3: CASSPRDRSNQPQHF
D: TRBD2; V: TRBV29-1; size: -; J: TRBJ2-3; DNA: TGCAGCGTTGGGGGTCTAGCGGGGGGCACAGATACGCAGTATTTT; CDR3: CSVGGLAGGTDTQYF
D: -; V: TRBV12-1; size: -; J: TRBJ2-1; DNA: TGTGCCAGCAGCTTTGCCGAGGTGGCTAGCGGGAGGTATGCCAATGAGCAGTTCTTC; CDR3: CASSFAEVASGRYANEQFF
D: TRBD1; V: TRBV7-9; size: -; J: TRBJ2-4; DNA: TGTGCCAGCAGCTTGGGGACAGCCGTCAAAAACATTCAGTACTTC; CDR3: CASSLGTAVKNIQYF
D: TRBD1; V: TRBV5-6; size: -; J: TRBJ1-2; DNA: TGTGCCAGCAGCCCAAACAGGGGGGCCTATGGCTACACCTTC; CDR3: CASSPNRGAYGYTF
D: -; V: TRBV19; size: -; J: TRBJ1-4; DNA: TGTGCCAGTAGTTTGAGGCACCCAACTAATGAAAAACTGTTTTTT; CDR3: CASSLRHPTNEKLFF
D: -; V: TRBV19; size: once; J: TRBJ1-2; DNA: TGTGCCAGTAGTATTAGCCACAGGGACGGGGATGGCTACACCTTC; CDR3: CASSISHRDGDGYTF
D: TRBD1; V: TRBV27; size: -; J: TRBJ1-4; DNA: TGTGCCAGCCAGCCCGGGACAGGGTATGAAAAACTGTTTTTT; CDR3: CASQPGTGYEKLFF
D: TRBD2; V: TRBV5-4; size: -; J: TRBJ2-1; DNA: TGTGCCAGCAGCCAATTGGCACTAGCGGAGGGGAATGAGCAGTTCTTC; CDR3: CASSQLALAEGNEQFF
D: -; V: TRBV7-9; size: -; J: TRBJ2-5; DNA: TGTGCCAGCAGCTTAAGTCCTACAGGTGGGAAAGAGACCCAGTACTTC; CDR3: CASSLSPTGGKETQYF
D: TRBD1; V: TRBV19; size: -; J: TRBJ1-6; DNA: TGTGCCAGTAGTACCTTGGACAGGGGAAATAATTCACCCCTCCACTTT; CDR3: CASSTLDRGNNSPLHF
D: -; V: TRBV6-8; size: -; J: TRBJ2-3; DNA: TGTGCCAGCAGCCTTCGAGGAGGCACAGATACGCAGTATTTT; CDR3: CASSLRGGTDTQYF
D: -; V: TRBV14; size: -; J: TRBJ1-4; DNA: TGTGCCAGCAGCCAAGATCTAAAGACCCGAGGGGAAAAACTGTTTTTT; CDR3: CASSQDLKTRGEKLFF
D: TRBD2; V: TRBV4-1; size: -; J: TRBJ2-1; DNA: TGCGCCAGCAGCCAACCCGGGAGGATTAACAATGAGCAGTTCTTC; CDR3: CASSQPGRINNEQFF
D: -; V: TRBV6-7; size: -; J: TRBJ1-2; DNA: TGTGCCAGCAGTTCACACCCTTACAGGGTCAGGGGCTACACCTTC; CDR3: CASSSHPYRVRGYTF
D: TRBD1; V: TRBV29-1; size: -; J: TRBJ2-1; DNA: TGCAGCGTTGAGGTTGGACAGGGGTTGGATGAGCAGTTCTTC; CDR3: CSVEVGQGLDEQFF
D: -; V: TRBV2; size: few; J: TRBJ2-7; DNA: TGTGCCAGCAGTCAACTCTCCTACGAGCAGTACTTC; CDR3: CASSQLSYEQYF
D: -; V: TRBV30; size: -; J: TRBJ1-1; DNA: TGTGCCTGGAGTGTAAAACGGTACACTGAAGCTTTCTTT; CDR3: CAWSVKRYTEAFF
D: -; V: TRBV7-8; size: -; J: TRBJ2-3; DNA: TGTGCCAGCAGCTGGGTTGGACTCCGACTAAGCACAGATACGCAGTATTTT; CDR3: CASSWVGLRLSTDTQYF
D: TRBD1; V: TRBV27; size: -; J: TRBJ2-6; DNA: TGTGCCAGCAGTCCCCGGACAGGGGCTGGGGCCAACGTCCTGACTTTC; CDR3: CASSPRTGAGANVLTF
D: TRBD2; V: TRBV6-8; size: -; J: TRBJ2-3; DNA: TGTGCCAGCAAGGGCAGACGGACTAGCGGGAAAGATACGCAGTATTTT; CDR3: CASKGRRTSGKDTQYF
D: TRBD1; V: TRBV28; size: -; J: TRBJ2-7; DNA: TGTGCCAGCAGTTCCCTCTCGCTATCGGGACAGGGGTCCTACGAGCAGTACTTC; CDR3: CASSSLSLSGQGSYEQYF
D: -; V: TRBV10-3; size: -; J: TRBJ2-7; DNA: TGTGCCATCAAAAGGGAGGGGGACTCTCCCTACGAGCAGTACTTC; CDR3: CAIKREGDSPYEQYF
D: -; V: TRBV19; size: few; J: TRBJ2-3; DNA: TGTGCCAGTAGTATAGGAGGGAGCACTAGCACAGATACGCAGTATTTT; CDR3: CASSIGGSTSTDTQYF